This TCR beta chain is from a study of neurological immune-mediated disorders. Trimming took off 3 bases at V and 7 bases at J, with 13 bases between the two ends. The germline CDR1 and CDR2 sequences are SGHTA and FQGNSA. The CDR3 is made up of 14 amino acids. Template-switch 5'RACE cDNA synthesis added a 10-nucleotide unique molecular identifier. TCRdb re-derived calls from the 5' RACE reads in MiXCR, one entry per CDR3 protein. Among approximately 100,000 distinct CDR3 sequences listed, around 3.6% were seen once. This clonotype was counted at least ten times. The rearrangement joins TRBV7-2 to TRBJ2-1; the D gene is possibly TRBD2 (6 bases). The sample comprised PBMCs. This sequence originates from a woman between 50 and 59 years old with multiple sclerosis. CDR3 in amino acids: CASSFAFAGNEQFF. As DNA, the CDR3 is TGTGCCAGCAGCTTTGCGTTTGCGGGGAATGAGCAGTTCTTC.